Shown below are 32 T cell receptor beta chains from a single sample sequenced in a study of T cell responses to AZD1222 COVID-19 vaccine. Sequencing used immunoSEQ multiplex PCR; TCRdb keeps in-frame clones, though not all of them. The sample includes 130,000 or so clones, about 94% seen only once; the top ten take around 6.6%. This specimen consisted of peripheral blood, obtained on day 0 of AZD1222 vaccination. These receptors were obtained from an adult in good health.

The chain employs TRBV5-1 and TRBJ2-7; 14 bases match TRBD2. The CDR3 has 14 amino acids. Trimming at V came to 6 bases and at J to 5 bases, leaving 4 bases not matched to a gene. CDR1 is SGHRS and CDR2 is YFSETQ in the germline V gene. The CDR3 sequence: CASKGLAGADEQYF. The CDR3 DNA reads TGCGCCAGCAAGGGACTAGCGGGAGCAGACGAGCAGTACTTC.

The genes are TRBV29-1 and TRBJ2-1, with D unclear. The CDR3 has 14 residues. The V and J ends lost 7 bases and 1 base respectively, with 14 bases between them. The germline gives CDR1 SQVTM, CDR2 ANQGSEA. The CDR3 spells CSAGLIGSYNEQFF. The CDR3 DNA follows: TGCAGCGCCGGCCTAATCGGGTCCTACAATGAGCAGTTCTTC.

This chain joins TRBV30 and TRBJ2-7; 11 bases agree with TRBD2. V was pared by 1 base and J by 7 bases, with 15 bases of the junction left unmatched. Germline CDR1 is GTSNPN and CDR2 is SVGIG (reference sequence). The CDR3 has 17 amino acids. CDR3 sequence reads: CAWSDPTRLAGTGEQYF. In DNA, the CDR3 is TGTGCCTGGAGTGACCCGACCCGACTAGCGGGAACGGGGGAGCAGTACTTC. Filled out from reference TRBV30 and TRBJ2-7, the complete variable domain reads SQTIHQWPATLVQPVGSPLSLECTVEGTSNPNLYWYRQAAGRGLQLLFYSVGIGQISSEVPQNLSASRPQDRQFILSSKKLLLSDSGFYLCAWSDPTRLAGTGEQYFGPGTRLTVT.

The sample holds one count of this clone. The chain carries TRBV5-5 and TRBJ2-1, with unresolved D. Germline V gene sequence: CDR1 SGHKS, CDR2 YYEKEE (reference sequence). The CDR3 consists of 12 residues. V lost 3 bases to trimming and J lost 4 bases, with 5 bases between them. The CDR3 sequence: CASSSTYNEQFF. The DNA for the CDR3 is TGTGCCAGCAGCTCGACGTACAATGAGCAGTTCTTC.

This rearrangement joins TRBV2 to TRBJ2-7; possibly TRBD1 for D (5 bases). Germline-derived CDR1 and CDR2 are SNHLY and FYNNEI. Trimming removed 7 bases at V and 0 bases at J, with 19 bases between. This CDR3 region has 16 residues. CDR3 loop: CASKPSLLGASYEQYF. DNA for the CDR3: TGTGCCAGCAAACCTTCCCTGCTTGGGGCCTCCTACGAGCAGTACTTC.

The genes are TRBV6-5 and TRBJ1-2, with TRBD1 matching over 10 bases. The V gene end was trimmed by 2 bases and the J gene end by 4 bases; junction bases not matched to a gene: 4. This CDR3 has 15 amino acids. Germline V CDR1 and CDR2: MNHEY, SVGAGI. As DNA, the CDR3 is TGTGCCAGCAGTTACGACAGGGGGCTTTTCTATGGCTACACCTTC. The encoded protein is CASSYDRGLFYGYTF.

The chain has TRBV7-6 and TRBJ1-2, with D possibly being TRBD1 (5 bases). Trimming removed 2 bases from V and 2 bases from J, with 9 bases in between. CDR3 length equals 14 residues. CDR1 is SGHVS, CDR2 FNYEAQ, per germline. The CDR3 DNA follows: TGTGCCAGCAGCTTATTCGAGGGGAACTATGGCTACACCTTC. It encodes CASSLFEGNYGYTF.

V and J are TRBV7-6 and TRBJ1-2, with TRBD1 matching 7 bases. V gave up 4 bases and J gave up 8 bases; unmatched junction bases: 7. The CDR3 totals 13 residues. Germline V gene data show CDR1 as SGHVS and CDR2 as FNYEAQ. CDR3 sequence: CASSSDRVGGYTF. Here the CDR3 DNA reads TGTGCCAGCAGCTCCGACAGGGTGGGAGGCTACACCTTC.

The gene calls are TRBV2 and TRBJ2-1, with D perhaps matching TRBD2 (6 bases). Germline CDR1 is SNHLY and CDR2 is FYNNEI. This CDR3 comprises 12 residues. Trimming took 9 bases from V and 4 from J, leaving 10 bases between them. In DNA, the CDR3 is TGTGCCAGGACGGGACTTTACAATGAGCAGTTCTTC. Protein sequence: CARTGLYNEQFF.

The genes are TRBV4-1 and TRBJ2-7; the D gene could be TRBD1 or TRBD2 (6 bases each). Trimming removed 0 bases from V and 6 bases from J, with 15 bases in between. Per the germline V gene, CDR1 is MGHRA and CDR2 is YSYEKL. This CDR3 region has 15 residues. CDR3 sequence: CASSQEGGPMVEQYF. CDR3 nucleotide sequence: TGCGCCAGCAGCCAAGAAGGGGGGCCCATGGTCGAGCAGTACTTC.

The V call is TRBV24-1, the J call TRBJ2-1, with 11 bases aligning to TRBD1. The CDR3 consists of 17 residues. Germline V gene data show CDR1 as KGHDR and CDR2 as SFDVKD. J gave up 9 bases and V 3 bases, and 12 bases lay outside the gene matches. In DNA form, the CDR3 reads TGTGCCACCAGTGATCCGGGACAGGGGGTCCGGGGTTTTGAGCAGTTCTTC. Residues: CATSDPGQGVRGFEQFF.

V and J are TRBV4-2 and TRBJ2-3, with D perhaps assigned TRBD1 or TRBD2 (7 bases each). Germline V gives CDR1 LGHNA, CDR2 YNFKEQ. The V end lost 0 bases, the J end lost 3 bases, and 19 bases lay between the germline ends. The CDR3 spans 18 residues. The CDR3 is CASSQDWGGRGRTDTQYF. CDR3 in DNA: TGTGCCAGCAGCCAAGATTGGGGTGGGAGGGGGCGTACAGATACGCAGTATTTT.

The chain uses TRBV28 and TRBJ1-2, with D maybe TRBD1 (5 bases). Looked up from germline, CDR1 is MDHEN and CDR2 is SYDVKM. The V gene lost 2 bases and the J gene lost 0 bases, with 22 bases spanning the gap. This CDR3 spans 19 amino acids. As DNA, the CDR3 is TGTGCCAGCAGTTTAGGGTATAAGTGGGGCAGCCGAGCTAACTATGGCTACACCTTC. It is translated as CASSLGYKWGSRANYGYTF.

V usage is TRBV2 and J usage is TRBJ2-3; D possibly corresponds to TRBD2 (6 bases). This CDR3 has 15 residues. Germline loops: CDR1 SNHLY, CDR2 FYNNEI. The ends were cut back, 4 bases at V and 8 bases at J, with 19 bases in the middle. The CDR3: CASSVGGGGLSTQYF. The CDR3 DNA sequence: TGTGCCAGCAGTGTAGGCGGTGGAGGGTTGAGTACGCAGTATTTT.

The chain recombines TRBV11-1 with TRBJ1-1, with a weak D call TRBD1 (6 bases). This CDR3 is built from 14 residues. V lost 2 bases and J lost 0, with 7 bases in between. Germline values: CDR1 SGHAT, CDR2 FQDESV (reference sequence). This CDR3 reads CASSLTGMNTEAFF. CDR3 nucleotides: TGTGCCAGCAGCTTAACAGGGATGAACACTGAAGCTTTCTTT.

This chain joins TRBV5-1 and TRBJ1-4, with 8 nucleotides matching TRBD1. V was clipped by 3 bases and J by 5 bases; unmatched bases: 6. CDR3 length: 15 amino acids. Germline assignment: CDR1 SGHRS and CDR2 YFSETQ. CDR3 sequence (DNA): TGCGCCAGCAGCTCGACAGGGGAGCTAAATGAAAAACTGTTTTTT. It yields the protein CASSSTGELNEKLFF.

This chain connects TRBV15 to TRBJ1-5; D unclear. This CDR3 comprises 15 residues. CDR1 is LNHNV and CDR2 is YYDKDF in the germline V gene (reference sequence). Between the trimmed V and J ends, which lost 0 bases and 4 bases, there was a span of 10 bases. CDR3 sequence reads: CATSRDKEFNQPQHF. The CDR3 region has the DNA TGTGCCACCAGCAGAGATAAGGAGTTTAATCAGCCCCAGCATTTT.

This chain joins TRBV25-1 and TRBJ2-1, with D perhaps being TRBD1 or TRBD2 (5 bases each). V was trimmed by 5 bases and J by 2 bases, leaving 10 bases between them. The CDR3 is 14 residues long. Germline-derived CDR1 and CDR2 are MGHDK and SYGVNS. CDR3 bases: TGTGCCAGCAGTCCTCCGGGGCCCTACAATGAGCAGTTCTTC. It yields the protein CASSPPGPYNEQFF.

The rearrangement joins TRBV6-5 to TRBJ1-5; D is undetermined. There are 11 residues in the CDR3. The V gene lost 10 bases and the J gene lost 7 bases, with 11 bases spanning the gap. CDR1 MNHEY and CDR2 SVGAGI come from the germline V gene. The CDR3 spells CATLNGQPQHF. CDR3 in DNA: TGTGCCACCCTTAACGGGCAGCCCCAGCATTTT.

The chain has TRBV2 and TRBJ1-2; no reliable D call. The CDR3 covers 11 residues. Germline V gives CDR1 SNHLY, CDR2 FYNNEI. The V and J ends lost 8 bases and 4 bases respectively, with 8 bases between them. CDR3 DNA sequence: TGTGCCAGCGGGCAGGCCTATGGCTACACCTTC. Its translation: CASGQAYGYTF.

CDR3 loop: CASSPGQSVEKLFF. CDR3 DNA sequence: TGTGCCAGTAGCCCGGGACAGAGCGTTGAAAAACTGTTTTTT. The V call is TRBV19, the J call TRBJ1-4; 7 positions match TRBD1. The junction had 8 bases not matched to a gene; V was cut back by 6 bases and J by 7 bases. The CDR3 spans 14 residues. Germline V lookup: CDR1 LNHDA, CDR2 SQIVND (reference sequence). Using reference TRBV19 and TRBJ1-4 for the parts outside the CDR3, the full variable domain is DGGITQSPKYLFRKEGQNVTLSCEQNLNHDAMYWYRQDPGQGLRLIYYSQIVNDFQKGDIAEGYSVSREKKESFPLTVTSAQKNPTAFYLCASSPGQSVEKLFFGSGTQLSVL.

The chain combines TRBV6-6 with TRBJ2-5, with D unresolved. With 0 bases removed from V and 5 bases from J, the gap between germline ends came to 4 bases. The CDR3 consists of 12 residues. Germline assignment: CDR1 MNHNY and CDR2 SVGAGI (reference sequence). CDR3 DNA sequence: TGTGCCAGCAGTTACTCGAAGGAGACCCAGTACTTC. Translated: CASSYSKETQYF.

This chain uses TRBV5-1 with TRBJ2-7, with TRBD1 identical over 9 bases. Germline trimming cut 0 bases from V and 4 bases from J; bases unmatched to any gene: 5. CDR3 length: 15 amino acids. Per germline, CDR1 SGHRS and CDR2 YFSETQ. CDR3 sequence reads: CASSLAPGQGYEQYF. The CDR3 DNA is TGCGCCAGCAGCTTGGCTCCGGGACAGGGTTACGAGCAGTACTTC. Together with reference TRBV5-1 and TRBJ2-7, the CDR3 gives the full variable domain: KAGVTQTPRYLIKTRGQQVTLSCSPISGHRSVSWYQQTPGQGLQFLFEYFSETQRNKGNFPGRFSGRQFSNSRSEMNVSTLELGDSALYLCASSLAPGQGYEQYFGPGTRLTVT.

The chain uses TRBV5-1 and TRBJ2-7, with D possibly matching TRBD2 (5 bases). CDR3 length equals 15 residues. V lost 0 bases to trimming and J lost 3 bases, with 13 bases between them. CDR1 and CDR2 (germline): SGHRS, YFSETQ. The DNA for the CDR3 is TGCGCCAGCAGCTTGGATCGGACTTTCTACTACGAGCAGTACTTC. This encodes CASSLDRTFYYEQYF.

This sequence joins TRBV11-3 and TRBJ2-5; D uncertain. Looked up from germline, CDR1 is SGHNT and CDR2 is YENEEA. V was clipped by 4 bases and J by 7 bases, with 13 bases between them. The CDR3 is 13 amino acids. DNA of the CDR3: TGTGCCAGCAGCTCGGGCATTCTGGGGACCCAGTACTTC. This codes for CASSSGILGTQYF.

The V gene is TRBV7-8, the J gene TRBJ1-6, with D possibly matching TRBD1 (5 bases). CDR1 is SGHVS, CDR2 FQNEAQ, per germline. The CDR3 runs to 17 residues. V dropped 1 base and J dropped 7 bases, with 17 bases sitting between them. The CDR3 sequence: CASSLVSRATGNSPLHF. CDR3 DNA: TGTGCCAGCAGCTTAGTAAGCAGGGCCACGGGGAATTCACCCCTCCACTTT.

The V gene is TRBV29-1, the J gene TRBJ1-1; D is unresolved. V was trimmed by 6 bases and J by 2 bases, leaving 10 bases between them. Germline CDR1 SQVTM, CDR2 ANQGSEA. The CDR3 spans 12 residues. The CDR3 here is CSVWVGNTEAFF. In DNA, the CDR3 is TGCAGCGTGTGGGTTGGAAACACTGAAGCTTTCTTT.

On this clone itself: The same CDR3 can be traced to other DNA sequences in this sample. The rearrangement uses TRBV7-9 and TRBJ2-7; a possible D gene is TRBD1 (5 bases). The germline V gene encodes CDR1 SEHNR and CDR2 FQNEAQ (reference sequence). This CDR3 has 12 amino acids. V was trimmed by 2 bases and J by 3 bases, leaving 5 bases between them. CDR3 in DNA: TGTGCCAGCAGCTTACAGGGCTACGAGCAGTACTTC. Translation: CASSLQGYEQYF.

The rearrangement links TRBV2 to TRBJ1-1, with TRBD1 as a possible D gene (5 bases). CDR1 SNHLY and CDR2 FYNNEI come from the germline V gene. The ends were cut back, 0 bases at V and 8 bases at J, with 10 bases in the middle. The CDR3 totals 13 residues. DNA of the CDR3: TGTGCCAGCAGTGAAGCGGGGGGTAGAGAAGCTTTCTTT. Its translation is CASSEAGGREAFF.

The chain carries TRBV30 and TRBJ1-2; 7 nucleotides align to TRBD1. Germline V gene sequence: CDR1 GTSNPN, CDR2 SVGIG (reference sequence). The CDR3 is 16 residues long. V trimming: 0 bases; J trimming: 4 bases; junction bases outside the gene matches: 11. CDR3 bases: TGTGCCTGGAGTGTACAGGGACAGATTTCGGGCTATGGCTACACCTTC. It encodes CAWSVQGQISGYGYTF.

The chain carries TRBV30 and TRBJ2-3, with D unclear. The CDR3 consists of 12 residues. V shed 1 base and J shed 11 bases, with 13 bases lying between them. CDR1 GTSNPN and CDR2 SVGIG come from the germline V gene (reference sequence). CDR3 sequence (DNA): TGTGCCTGGAGTGCAACCGATCTCCAGCAGTATTTT. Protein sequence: CAWSATDLQQYF.

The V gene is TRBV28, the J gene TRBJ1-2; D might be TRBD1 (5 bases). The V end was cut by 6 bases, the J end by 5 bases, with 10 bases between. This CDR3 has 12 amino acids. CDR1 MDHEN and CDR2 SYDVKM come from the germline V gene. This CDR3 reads CASSSGEYGYTF. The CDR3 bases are TGTGCCAGCAGCTCGGGGGAGTATGGCTACACCTTC.